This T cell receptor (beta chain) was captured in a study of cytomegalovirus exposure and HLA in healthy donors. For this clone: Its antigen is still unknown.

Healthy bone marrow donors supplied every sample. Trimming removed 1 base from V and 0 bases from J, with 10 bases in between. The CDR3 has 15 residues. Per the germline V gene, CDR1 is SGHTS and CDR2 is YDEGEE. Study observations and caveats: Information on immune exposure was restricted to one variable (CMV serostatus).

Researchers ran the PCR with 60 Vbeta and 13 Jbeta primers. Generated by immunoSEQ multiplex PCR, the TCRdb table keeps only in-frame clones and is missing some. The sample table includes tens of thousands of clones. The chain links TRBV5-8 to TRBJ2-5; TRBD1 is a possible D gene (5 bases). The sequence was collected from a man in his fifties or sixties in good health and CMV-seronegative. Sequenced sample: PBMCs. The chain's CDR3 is CASSLNQGNQETQYF. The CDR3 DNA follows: TGTGCCAGCAGCTTGAATCAGGGTAACCAAGAGACCCAGTACTTC.